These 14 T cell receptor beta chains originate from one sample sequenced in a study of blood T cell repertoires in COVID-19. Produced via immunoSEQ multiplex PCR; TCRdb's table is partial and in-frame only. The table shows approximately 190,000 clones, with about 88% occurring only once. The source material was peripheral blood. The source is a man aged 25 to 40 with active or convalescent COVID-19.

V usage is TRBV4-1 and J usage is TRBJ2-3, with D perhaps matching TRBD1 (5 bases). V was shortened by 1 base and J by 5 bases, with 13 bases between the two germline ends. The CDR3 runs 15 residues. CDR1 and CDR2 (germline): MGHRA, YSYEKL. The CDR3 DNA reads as TGCGCCAGCAGCCAAGTCAGCAGGGTGCAAGATACGCAGTATTTT. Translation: CASSQVSRVQDTQYF.

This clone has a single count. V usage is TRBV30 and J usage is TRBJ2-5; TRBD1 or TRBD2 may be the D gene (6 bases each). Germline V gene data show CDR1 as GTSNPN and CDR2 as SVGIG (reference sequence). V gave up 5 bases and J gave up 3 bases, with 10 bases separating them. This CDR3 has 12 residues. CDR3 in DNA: TGTGCCTGGGGGGGGCCTGAAGAGACCCAGTACTTC. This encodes CAWGGPEETQYF.

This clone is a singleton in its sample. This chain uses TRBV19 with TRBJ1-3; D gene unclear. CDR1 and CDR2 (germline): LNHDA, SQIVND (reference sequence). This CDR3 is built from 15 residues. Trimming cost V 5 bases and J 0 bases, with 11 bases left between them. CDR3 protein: CASSLFLRSGNTIYF. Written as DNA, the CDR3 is TGTGCCAGTAGTTTATTCTTGCGCTCTGGAAACACCATATATTTT.

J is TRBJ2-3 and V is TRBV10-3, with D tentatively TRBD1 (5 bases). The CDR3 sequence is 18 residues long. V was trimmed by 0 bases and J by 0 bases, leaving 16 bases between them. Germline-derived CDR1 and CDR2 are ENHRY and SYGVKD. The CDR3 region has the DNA TGTGCCATCAGTGAGTCACGAGACAGAAGTTCCAGCACAGATACGCAGTATTTT. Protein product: CAISESRDRSSSTDTQYF.

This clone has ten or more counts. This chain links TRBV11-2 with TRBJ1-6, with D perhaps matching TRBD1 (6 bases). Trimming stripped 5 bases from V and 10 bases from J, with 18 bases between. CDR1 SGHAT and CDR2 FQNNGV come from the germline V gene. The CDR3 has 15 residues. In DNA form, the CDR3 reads TGTGCCAGCAGCCGCCGGGACACAGGAAACTCACCCCTCCACTTT. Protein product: CASSRRDTGNSPLHF.

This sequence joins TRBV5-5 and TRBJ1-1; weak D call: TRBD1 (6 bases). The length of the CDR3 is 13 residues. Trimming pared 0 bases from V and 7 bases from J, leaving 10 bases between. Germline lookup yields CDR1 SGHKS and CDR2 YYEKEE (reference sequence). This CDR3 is CASSLVQGYEAFF. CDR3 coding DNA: TGTGCCAGCAGCTTGGTTCAGGGGTATGAAGCTTTCTTT.

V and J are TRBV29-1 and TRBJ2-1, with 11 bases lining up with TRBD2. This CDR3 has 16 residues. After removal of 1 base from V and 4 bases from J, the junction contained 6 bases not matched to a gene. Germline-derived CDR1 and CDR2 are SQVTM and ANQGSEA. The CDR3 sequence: CSVEGVLAGDYNEQFF. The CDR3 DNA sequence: TGCAGCGTTGAAGGGGTACTAGCGGGGGATTACAATGAGCAGTTCTTC.

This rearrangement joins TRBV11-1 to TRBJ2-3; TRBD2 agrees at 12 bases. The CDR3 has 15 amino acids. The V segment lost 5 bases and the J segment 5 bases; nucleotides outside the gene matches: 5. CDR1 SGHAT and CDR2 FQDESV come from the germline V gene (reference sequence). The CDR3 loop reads CASSQGTSGLDTQYF. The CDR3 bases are TGTGCCAGCAGCCAAGGGACTAGCGGGTTAGATACGCAGTATTTT. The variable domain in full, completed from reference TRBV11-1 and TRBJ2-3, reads EAEVAQSPRYKITEKSQAVAFWCDPISGHATLYWYRQILGQGPELLVQFQDESVVDDSQLPKDRFSAERLKGVDSTLKIQPAELGDSAMYLCASSQGTSGLDTQYFGPGTRLTVL.

The DNA for the CDR3 is TGTGCCAGCAGCCTACAGACTAGTCGTGGCGATGAGCAGTTCTTC. Its translation is CASSLQTSRGDEQFF. The chain is built from TRBV7-2 and TRBJ2-1; tentative D call: TRBD2 (6 bases). Germline V lookup: CDR1 SGHTA, CDR2 FQGNSA. The CDR3 runs to 15 residues. V lost 5 bases to trimming and J lost 8 bases, with 19 bases between them.

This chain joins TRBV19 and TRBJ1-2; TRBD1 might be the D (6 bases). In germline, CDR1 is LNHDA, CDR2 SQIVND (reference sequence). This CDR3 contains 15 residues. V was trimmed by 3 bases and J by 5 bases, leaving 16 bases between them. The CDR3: CASSIPRGGAYGYTF. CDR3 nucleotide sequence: TGTGCCAGTAGTATCCCCCGGGGGGGCGCGTATGGCTACACCTTC.

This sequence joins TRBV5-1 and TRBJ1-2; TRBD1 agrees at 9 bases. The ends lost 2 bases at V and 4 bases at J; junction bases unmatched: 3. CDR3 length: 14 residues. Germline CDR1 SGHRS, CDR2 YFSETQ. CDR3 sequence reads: CASSLMGQGYGYTF. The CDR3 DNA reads TGCGCCAGCAGCTTAATGGGACAGGGCTATGGCTACACCTTC.

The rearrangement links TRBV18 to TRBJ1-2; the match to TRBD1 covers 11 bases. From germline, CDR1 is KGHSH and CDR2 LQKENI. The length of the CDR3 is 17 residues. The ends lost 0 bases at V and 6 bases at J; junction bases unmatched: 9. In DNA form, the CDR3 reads TGTGCCAGCTCACCACCGTCCGGGACAGGGGGTTTGCATGGCTACACCTTC. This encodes CASSPPSGTGGLHGYTF. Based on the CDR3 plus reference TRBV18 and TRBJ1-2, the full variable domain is NAGVMQNPRHLVRRRGQEARLRCSPMKGHSHVYWYRQLPEEGLKFMVYLQKENIIDESGMPKERFSAEFPKEGPSILRIQQVVRGDSAAYFCASSPPSGTGGLHGYTFGSGTRLTVV.

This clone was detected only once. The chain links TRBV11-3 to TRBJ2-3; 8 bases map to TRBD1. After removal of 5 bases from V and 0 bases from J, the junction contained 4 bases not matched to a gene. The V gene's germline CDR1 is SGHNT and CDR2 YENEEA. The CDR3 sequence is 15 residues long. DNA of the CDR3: TGTGCCAGCAGCCCGACAGGGGTAAGCACAGATACGCAGTATTTT. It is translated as CASSPTGVSTDTQYF.

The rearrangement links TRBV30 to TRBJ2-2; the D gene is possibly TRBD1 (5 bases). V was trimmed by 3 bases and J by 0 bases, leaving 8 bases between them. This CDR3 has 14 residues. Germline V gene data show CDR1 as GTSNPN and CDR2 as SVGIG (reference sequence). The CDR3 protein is CAWRGLSNTGELFF. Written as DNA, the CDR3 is TGTGCCTGGAGGGGGCTTTCGAACACCGGGGAGCTGTTTTTT.